In this sample, the clone carrying this TCR beta chain turned up many times. Its antigen is unknown. This sample was included in a study of breast tumors, draining lymph nodes, adjacent tissues. Study outcomes and limitations: Compared with lymph nodes, tumors were less diverse; compared with nontumor tissue, more. Luminal-like breast cancer showed significantly greater tumor-nontumor repertoire similarity than basal-like breast cancer did.

Samples came from axillary lymph nodes draining the breast cancer. TCRdb passed the multiplex PCR reads through MiXCR, listing each CDR3 protein once. The sample has fewer than 90,000 distinct CDR3 sequences, approximately 28% seen once; the top ten hold over 6.5%. The germline V gene encodes CDR1 SGHTA and CDR2 FQGTGA. CDR3 length: 13 amino acids. With 0 bases clipped from V and 6 bases from J, the junction kept 2 bases outside the gene matches. The chain uses TRBV7-3 and TRBJ2-7; 7 positions match TRBD1. Sample: axillary lymph node tissue. This receptor was obtained from a female donor with breast cancer. Some clones in this sample may be carry-over from other donors' samples. Written as DNA, the CDR3 is TGTGCCAGCAGCTTAACGGCAGGGGGCGAGCAGTACTTC. Its protein product is CASSLTAGGEQYF.